This TCR beta chain was profiled in a study of OX40 agonist ivuxolimab in advanced cancers. Background on the study: Prior checkpoint blockade (anti-PD-1, anti-PD-L1 or anti-CTLA-4) was permitted; around 40% had it. Three patients showed partial responses: one hepatocellular carcinoma and two cutaneous melanoma cases.

General observations from the study: Some nonresponders likewise displayed low normalized T-cell clonal expansion. There was clonal expansion of CD4+ and CD8+ blood T cells by week 6 at 0.1 to 3.0 mg/kg.

Comments on this clone: Its antigen is unknown.

TCRdb's table, derived via immunoSEQ multiplex PCR, lists solely in-frame clones and lacks some. The table records fewer than 65,000 clones, 84% of them present only once. The germline gives CDR1 SGHVS, CDR2 FQNEAQ. The CDR3 runs to 14 residues. J gave up 7 bases and V 1 base, and 2 bases lay outside the gene matches. The specimen was CD4+ or CD8+ T cells sorted from blood, collected in a trial of the OX40 agonist ivuxolimab. The rearrangement uses TRBV7-8 and TRBJ2-4; 9 bases agree with TRBD1. The origin of this receptor is an adult with an advanced solid tumor such as melanoma, head and neck, liver or kidney cancer. CDR3 sequence (DNA): TGTGCCAGCAGCTTAGTACAGGGGGCCAACATTCAGTACTTC. Translating gives CASSLVQGANIQYF. The full variable domain, with the rest looked up from reference TRBV7-8 and TRBJ2-4, is GAGVSQSPRYKVAKRGQDVALRCDPISGHVSLFWYQQALGQGPEFLTYFQNEAQLDKSGLPSDRFFAERPEGSVSTLKIQRTQQEDSAVYLCASSLVQGANIQYFGAGTRLSVL.